Shown below are 7 T cell receptor beta chains from a single sample sequenced in a study of response to subunit inactivated influenza vaccine. TCRdb re-called the RT-PCR reads through MiXCR, storing one row per CDR3 protein. The data contain 500,000 to 600,000 distinct CDR3 sequences, about 11% of them singletons. These records were also assigned to another study, of T cells expressing NK-cell markers. That investigation notes: The authors generated TCR beta cDNA through 5'RACE template switching with UMIs.

The input for sequencing was PBMCs from blood, taken on the day of vaccination. These receptors came from a man aged 50-60 years who received an inactivated influenza vaccine.

This clonotype was counted a few times. V is TRBV18 and J is TRBJ1-2, with D maybe TRBD1 (5 bases). V lost 3 bases to trimming and J lost 0 bases, with 11 bases between them. The germline V gene has CDR1 KGHSH and CDR2 LQKENI. The CDR3 covers 15 residues. CDR3 amino acids: CASSPGAATNYGYTF. In DNA form, the CDR3 reads TGTGCCAGCTCACCCGGGGCAGCTACTAACTATGGCTACACCTTC.

This clonotype was seen only a few times. The chain uses TRBV11-2 and TRBJ2-5; D gene unclear. This CDR3 is built from 15 residues. Germline V gene data show CDR1 as SGHAT and CDR2 as FQNNGV. Between the trimmed V and J ends, which lost 1 base and 2 bases, there was a span of 11 bases. This chain's CDR3 is CASSLVFPAQETQYF. The CDR3 DNA sequence: TGTGCCAGCAGCTTAGTTTTCCCAGCTCAAGAGACCCAGTACTTC.

This clonotype was observed a few times. The rearrangement links TRBV6-2 or TRBV6-3 to TRBJ2-7, with TRBD2 matching 16 bases. CDR1 is MNHEY and CDR2 is SVGEGT in the germline V gene. The CDR3 runs to 21 residues. J was trimmed by 3 bases and V by 6 bases; bases with no gene match: 20. CDR3 coding DNA: TGTGCCAGCAGCAAGACCTCCGAACCGGGACTAGCGGGGGGGCCCATCTACGAGCAGTACTTC. It encodes CASSKTSEPGLAGGPIYEQYF.

The chain carries TRBV29-1 and TRBJ2-5; 10 nucleotides align to TRBD2. The CDR3 loop spans 13 amino acids. Germline-derived CDR1 and CDR2 are SQVTM and ANQGSEA. With V trimmed by 7 bases and J by 3 bases, 5 bases remained unmatched. The chain's CDR3 is CSGAGGPKETQYF. CDR3 in DNA: TGCAGCGGAGCGGGAGGGCCGAAAGAGACCCAGTACTTC.

The chain combines TRBV7-9 with TRBJ2-1; D uncertain. There are 12 residues in the CDR3. The germline V gene has CDR1 SEHNR and CDR2 FQNEAQ (reference sequence). Trimming shortened V by 5 bases and J by 8 bases, and 10 bases separated the two germline ends. The CDR3 DNA is TGTGCCAGCAGCCCGATCGGGCATGAGCAGTTCTTC. It encodes CASSPIGHEQFF.

This clonotype was found a few times. The chain employs TRBV6-1 and TRBJ2-1, with D perhaps matching TRBD2 (6 bases). This CDR3 spans 14 amino acids. The V gene lost 8 bases and the J gene lost 10 bases, with 21 bases spanning the gap. CDR1 is MNHNS and CDR2 is SASEGT in the germline V gene. The CDR3 loop reads CASRAGNWVLEQFF. The CDR3, as DNA: TGTGCCAGCCGGGCGGGGAATTGGGTTCTCGAGCAGTTCTTC.

This clonotype was counted at least ten times. V usage is TRBV12-3 or TRBV12-4 and J usage is TRBJ2-1; 14 bases are shared with TRBD2. The V and J ends lost 1 base and 3 bases, in that order; junction bases with no gene match: 11. This CDR3 contains 20 residues. This chain's CDR3 is CASSLVGTSGGSGYYNEQFF. Here the CDR3 DNA reads TGTGCCAGCAGTTTAGTCGGGACTAGCGGGGGTAGTGGATACTACAATGAGCAGTTCTTC.